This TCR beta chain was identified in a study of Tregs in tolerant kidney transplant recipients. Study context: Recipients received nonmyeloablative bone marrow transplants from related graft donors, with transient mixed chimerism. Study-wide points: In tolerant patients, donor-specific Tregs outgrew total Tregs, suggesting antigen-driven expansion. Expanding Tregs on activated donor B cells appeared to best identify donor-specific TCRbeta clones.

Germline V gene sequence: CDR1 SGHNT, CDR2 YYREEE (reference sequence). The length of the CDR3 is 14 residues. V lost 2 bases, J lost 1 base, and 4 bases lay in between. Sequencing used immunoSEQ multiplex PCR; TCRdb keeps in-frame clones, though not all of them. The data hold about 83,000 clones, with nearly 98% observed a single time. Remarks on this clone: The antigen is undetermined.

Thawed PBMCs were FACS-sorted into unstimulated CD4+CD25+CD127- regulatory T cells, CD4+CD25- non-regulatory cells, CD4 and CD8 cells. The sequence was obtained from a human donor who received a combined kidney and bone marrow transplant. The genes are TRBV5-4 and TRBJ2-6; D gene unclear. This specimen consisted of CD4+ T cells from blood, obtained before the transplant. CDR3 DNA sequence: TGTGCCAGCAGCTTCGCGTCTGGGGCCAACGTCCTGACTTTC. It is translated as CASSFASGANVLTF.